The 19 T cell receptor beta chains given below trace back to one sample, sequenced in a study of vaccination and CD4 T cells after COVID-19. Time point denoted: late sampling 161 to 241 days after vaccination in three convalescent patients. Described treatment: roughly 10-day PBMC culture with coronavirus spike peptide pools or control peptides (ViraFEST assay). No antigen has been identified for these receptors. The Oncomine TCR Beta short-read assay sequenced DNA from cultured CD4+ T cells. MiXCR, run by TCRdb on the PCR reads, gives a single entry per CDR3 protein. This sample carries approximately 18,000 distinct CDR3 sequences, around 47% of them seen once, and the ten largest clones take around 20%. The input for sequencing was CD4+ T cells from blood, cultured in vitro, taken about 7 months after SARS-CoV-2 vaccination. Receptor source: a human donor who had recovered from COVID-19.

V is TRBV20-1 and J is TRBJ1-6; 9 bases are a match to TRBD1. The trim removed 4 bases at V and 7 bases at J, leaving 8 bases unmatched. This CDR3 is built from 15 residues. Germline CDR1 reads DFQATT; CDR2 reads SNEGSKA (reference sequence). The CDR3 DNA is TGCAGTGCTACAACACAGGGGGCTGGGAATTCACCCCTCCACTTT. Its translation: CSATTQGAGNSPLHF.

The chain carries TRBV7-2 and TRBJ1-1; 7 nucleotides line up with TRBD1. This CDR3 region has 15 residues. Germline loops: CDR1 SGHTA, CDR2 FQGNSA. The V and J ends lost 5 bases and 1 base, in that order; junction bases with no gene match: 7. The CDR3 DNA is TGTGCCAGCAGCCGGACCGGGACAGCGAACACTGAAGCTTTCTTT. Its protein is CASSRTGTANTEAFF.

The sample holds a few counts of this clonotype. The chain recombines TRBV19 with TRBJ2-7; D is perhaps TRBD2 (6 bases). CDR3 size: 14 residues. Germline CDR1 is LNHDA and CDR2 is SQIVND (reference sequence). V dropped 6 bases and J dropped 5 bases, with 17 bases sitting between them. The CDR3 region is CASRRRGGGNEQYF. The CDR3 bases are TGTGCCAGTAGAAGGAGGGGTGGGGGAAACGAGCAGTACTTC.

The chain couples TRBV7-9 to TRBJ2-7; 12 bases are shared with TRBD1. The V gene's germline CDR1 is SEHNR and CDR2 FQNEAQ (reference sequence). CDR3 size: 14 residues. Trimming removed 3 bases from V and 9 bases from J; junction bases left unmatched: 6. CDR3 sequence reads: CASSFPGQGAGQYF. The CDR3 DNA reads as TGTGCCAGCAGCTTCCCGGGACAGGGGGCGGGGCAGTACTTC.

This rearrangement joins TRBV6-1 to TRBJ2-5; possible D gene TRBD1, 5 bases. Germline assignment: CDR1 MNHNS and CDR2 SASEGT. The CDR3 has 14 amino acids. With 7 bases removed from V and 3 bases from J, the gap between germline ends came to 15 bases. The DNA of the CDR3 is TGTGCCAGCACCGAGGACACTCGGAAAGAGACCCAGTACTTC. Amino acids: CASTEDTRKETQYF.

This clonotype has more than one count but fewer than ten. The CDR3, as DNA: TGCAGTGCTCCCTGGCAGGGAGGGGATGGCTACACCTTC. The encoded protein is CSAPWQGGDGYTF. The genes are TRBV20-1 and TRBJ1-2, with D perhaps TRBD1 (5 bases). From germline, CDR1 is DFQATT and CDR2 SNEGSKA (reference sequence). The CDR3 has 13 amino acids. The V and J ends lost 5 bases and 6 bases respectively, with 16 bases between them.

The chain uses TRBV7-2 and TRBJ2-1, with 10 nucleotides matching TRBD2. The CDR3 is made up of 16 amino acids. V lost 2 bases and J lost 8; bases outside the gene matches: 9. Germline CDR1 reads SGHTA; CDR2 reads FQGNSA. The CDR3 DNA reads as TGTGCCAGCAGCTTATTTAGAGCGGGGGGGCCCTATGAGCAGTTCTTC. Amino acids: CASSLFRAGGPYEQFF.

This clonotype was seen a handful of times. The DNA of the CDR3 is TGTGCCAGCAGGGCAGGGGGCGCGAACTATGGCTACACCTTC. Translated, it gives CASRAGGANYGYTF. This chain joins TRBV6-1 and TRBJ1-2, with TRBD1 matching over 8 bases. V was clipped by 6 bases and J by 2 bases; unmatched bases: 5. CDR1 is MNHNS and CDR2 is SASEGT in the germline V gene. The length of the CDR3 is 14 residues.

This clonotype was detected only a few times. The chain carries TRBV24-1 and TRBJ1-2; a possible D gene is TRBD1 (5 bases). Germline CDR1 KGHDR, CDR2 SFDVKD. The CDR3 extends over 14 amino acids. V was cut by 4 bases and J by 3 bases, with 11 bases left in between. The CDR3 loop is CATSDSSRDYGYTF. The CDR3 DNA reads TGTGCCACCAGTGACTCCTCCAGGGACTATGGCTACACCTTC.

The chain employs TRBV19 and TRBJ1-2, with D perhaps TRBD1 (5 bases). Trimming stripped 6 bases from V and 7 bases from J, with 18 bases between. The CDR3 extends over 14 amino acids. Germline CDR1 reads LNHDA; CDR2 reads SQIVND (reference sequence). CDR3 residues: CASSWGIPGAGYTF. Written as DNA, the CDR3 is TGTGCCAGTAGCTGGGGGATCCCCGGGGCTGGCTACACCTTC.

This sequence joins TRBV27 and TRBJ2-3, with D perhaps matching TRBD2 (7 bases). Deletions cut 4 bases from V and 5 bases from J, with 22 bases between. The length of the CDR3 is 17 residues. Per germline, CDR1 MNHEY and CDR2 SMNVEV (reference sequence). CDR3 sequence: CASSSITGRAWLDTQYF. DNA for the CDR3: TGTGCCAGCAGTTCAATAACAGGGAGGGCCTGGTTAGATACGCAGTATTTT.

V and J are TRBV19 and TRBJ2-7; a weak D match, TRBD2 (7 bases). CDR3 length equals 15 residues. V was pared by 4 bases and J by 2 bases, with 15 bases between. Germline V CDR1 and CDR2: LNHDA, SQIVND (reference sequence). The CDR3 DNA is TGTGCCAGTAGTACCCGAGGGAGGGGGACCTACGAGCAGTACTTC. Its translation: CASSTRGRGTYEQYF.

The rearrangement joins TRBV4-1 to TRBJ1-6, with 8 positions matching TRBD1. The junction had 8 bases not matched to a gene; V was cut back by 4 bases and J by 6 bases. The CDR3 is 16 residues long. Germline CDR1 is MGHRA and CDR2 is YSYEKL. The CDR3 here is CASSPTDRAVNSPLHF. CDR3 sequence (DNA): TGCGCCAGCAGCCCTACGGACAGGGCAGTTAATTCACCCCTCCACTTT.

There are a few counts of this clonotype. V usage is TRBV19 and J usage is TRBJ2-5; D tentatively fits TRBD1 or TRBD2 (7 bases each). Germline lookup yields CDR1 LNHDA and CDR2 SQIVND (reference sequence). The CDR3 length is 15 residues. With 1 base removed from V and 2 bases from J, the gap between germline ends came to 11 bases. The CDR3 here is CASSIGQGGQETQYF. The CDR3 nucleotides read TGTGCCAGTAGTATAGGACAGGGAGGGCAAGAGACCCAGTACTTC.

This clonotype was seen more than once but under ten times. The rearrangement uses TRBV27 and TRBJ2-1, with D possibly TRBD2 on 6 matching bases. The length of the CDR3 is 13 residues. Germline values: CDR1 MNHEY, CDR2 SMNVEV (reference sequence). The V end lost 3 bases, the J end lost 9 bases, and 12 bases lay between the germline ends. CDR3 loop: CASSFLRRGEQFF. Here the CDR3 DNA reads TGTGCCAGCAGTTTTCTCCGGCGGGGTGAGCAGTTCTTC.

The gene calls are TRBV7-3 and TRBJ2-1; tentative D call: TRBD2 (6 bases). This CDR3 is built from 12 residues. The V end lost 3 bases, the J end lost 10 bases, and 10 bases lay between the germline ends. CDR1 and CDR2 (germline): SGHTA, FQGTGA. For the CDR3, the DNA is TGTGCCAGCAGCTTCGGGAGAGGGGAGCAGTTCTTC. Its translation is CASSFGRGEQFF.

This chain joins TRBV7-2 and TRBJ1-1; D remains ambiguous. CDR1 is SGHTA and CDR2 is FQGNSA in the germline V gene. The CDR3 totals 16 residues. Between the trimmed V and J ends, which lost 5 bases and 4 bases, there was a span of 20 bases. The CDR3 bases are TGTGCCAGCAGCCACGCGAGCGGCACCCGGGGCACTGAAGCTTTCTTT. Translated: CASSHASGTRGTEAFF. The whole variable domain, filled in from reference TRBV7-2 and TRBJ1-1, reads GAGVSQSPSNKVTEKGKDVELRCDPISGHTALYWYRQSLGQGLEFLIYFQGNSAPDKSGLPSDRFSAERTGGSVSTLTIQRTQQEDSAVYLCASSHASGTRGTEAFFGQGTRLTVV.

The sample holds a few counts of this clonotype. The V gene is TRBV20-1, the J gene TRBJ2-1, with 9 positions matching TRBD1. The germline gives CDR1 DFQATT, CDR2 SNEGSKA (reference sequence). CDR3 size: 14 residues. V lost 6 bases, J lost 9 bases, and 12 bases stayed unmatched. CDR3 loop: CSATGTGRFSEQFF. CDR3 nucleotides: TGCAGTGCAACCGGGACAGGGAGGTTCAGTGAGCAGTTCTTC.

This clonotype turned up a few times. The chain uses TRBV24-1 and TRBJ2-1, with TRBD2 matching 11 bases. V was pared by 6 bases and J by 5 bases, with 5 bases of the junction left unmatched. The germline gives CDR1 KGHDR, CDR2 SFDVKD. The CDR3 is 15 residues long. The CDR3 loop is CATSLSSGGHNEQFF. CDR3 DNA sequence: TGTGCCACCAGTCTGTCTAGCGGGGGGCACAATGAGCAGTTCTTC.